Below are 3 T cell receptor beta chains sequenced from a single sample in a study of T cell clonality in common variable immunodeficiency. Study results and caveats: In common variable immunodeficiency, TCR beta chains reportedly carried fewer deletions and N-nucleotide insertions.

Produced via immunoSEQ multiplex PCR; TCRdb's table is partial and in-frame only. This sample carries under 2,000 clones, none of them present only once. Antigen specificity for these receptors is unknown. The source material was peripheral blood mononuclear cells. Every receptor here comes from a human donor with common variable immunodeficiency.

A word on this clone: The sequence runs out 3 residues before the end of the CDR3; the remainder is reconstructed from the germline J gene. V and J are TRBV20-1 and TRBJ1-4; D call uncertain. The CDR3 loop spans 13 amino acids. V was cut by 3 bases and J by 0 bases, with 5 bases left in between. Looked up from germline, CDR1 is DFQATT and CDR2 is SNEGSKA (reference sequence). Partial CDR3 DNA: TGCAGTGCTAGCCGGGCAACTAATGAAAAA. Protein sequence: CSASRATNEK. The whole CDR3 is CSASRATNEKLFF.

About this clone: The read ends 3 residues before the CDR3 terminus; that terminus is restored from the germline J gene. The chain recombines TRBV5-6 with TRBJ1-1; maybe TRBD1 (5 bases). The CDR3 contains 15 residues. Germline CDR1 reads SGHDT; CDR2 reads YYEEEE. V was shortened by 1 base and J by 6 bases, with 16 bases between the two germline ends. The CDR3 is CASSLSAFRGAEAFF. CDR3 DNA, as far as it was read: TGTGCCAGCAGCTTGAGCGCGTTCCGGGGGGCTGAA.

Relative to its sample, this clone is medium-sized (0.01 to 0.1%). The read stops 3 residues short of the end of the CDR3; the missing end is completed from the germline J gene. This sequence joins TRBV18 and TRBJ1-1, with D possibly being TRBD1 (6 bases). CDR3 size: 13 residues. V lost 7 bases to trimming and J lost 1 base, with 10 bases between them. Germline lookup yields CDR1 KGHSH and CDR2 LQKENI. CDR3 protein: CASLDSANTEAFF. The CDR3 bases that were read are TGTGCCAGCTTGGACAGTGCGAACACTGAA.